Listed below are T cell receptor beta chains from one sample, sequenced in a study of Ad26.COV2.S vaccination and SARS-CoV-2 variants. Profiling relied on immunoSEQ multiplex PCR, and the TCRdb table lists in-frame clones only, not all of them. The sample records 350,000 to 400,000 clones, approximately 91% being singletons. The specimen was peripheral blood, collected in a trial of Ad26.COV2.S vaccine versus placebo. The receptors were gathered from a person aged 18-65 years who received the Ad26.COV2.S COVID-19 vaccine or a placebo. The CDR3 runs from the conserved cysteine through the conserved F or W. A D gene is named only where the DNA matches it firmly. Size is omitted from some rows. Given values are once, few, many or a class for expanded clones.

d_call j_call clone_size v_call cdr3_nt cdr3_aa
TRBD2 TRBJ2-7 NA TRBV6-5 TGTGCCAGCAACCGTGCGGGGGGCCCCTACGAGCAGTACTTC CASNRAGGPYEQYF
NA TRBJ1-3 NA TRBV27 TGTGCCAGCAGTTTATCCCAGGAACAGGGTGGTGGAAACACCATATATTTT CASSLSQEQGGGNTIYF
NA TRBJ2-7 NA TRBV19 TGTGCCAGTAAGCCGATCGTCTATGAGCAGTACTTC CASKPIVYEQYF
NA TRBJ2-5 NA TRBV7-6 TGTGCCAGCAGCTTAGGGGGGCCGCAAGAGACCCAGTACTTC CASSLGGPQETQYF
NA TRBJ1-2 NA TRBV30 TGTGCCTGGAGTCCTCGGGGCCCATACTATGGCTACACCTTC CAWSPRGPYYGYTF
TRBD1 TRBJ2-1 NA TRBV7-2 TGTGCCAGCGCGGGCAGGGGGAGTTACAATGAGCAGTTCTTC CASAGRGSYNEQFF
TRBD2 TRBJ2-1 NA TRBV9 TGTGCCAGCAGCTCTTTGACTAGCGGGAGATATAATGAGCAGTTCTTC CASSSLTSGRYNEQFF
NA TRBJ2-7 NA TRBV30 TGTGCCTGGACTGGGACGCGGAGGAGCTCCTACGAGCAGTACTTC CAWTGTRRSSYEQYF
TRBD2 TRBJ2-5 NA TRBV7-9 TGTGCCAGCAGCTCAACCCTAGCGGGAGCGGAGACCCAGTACTTC CASSSTLAGAETQYF
TRBD2 TRBJ2-2 NA TRBV29-1 TGCAGCGTTGTTTTCGGGACTAGCGGCACCGGGGAGCTGTTTTTT CSVVFGTSGTGELFF
NA TRBJ1-3 NA TRBV6-5 TGTGCCAGCAGTTACTCGATAGCCGGGCGCGGAAACACCATATATTTT CASSYSIAGRGNTIYF
NA TRBJ1-1 NA TRBV30 TGTGCCTGGAGTGTACGCGGTCGGGGGATCGTCACTGAAGCTTTCTTT CAWSVRGRGIVTEAFF
NA TRBJ2-5 once TRBV30 TGTGCCTGGAGTGTTGGGAGTGGGTATCTGGAGACCCAGTACTTC CAWSVGSGYLETQYF
NA TRBJ2-3 NA TRBV12-3/TRBV12-4 TGTGCCAGCAGTTTTTACCGCACAGATACGCAGTATTTT CASSFYRTDTQYF
NA TRBJ1-6 NA TRBV11-3 TGTGCCAGCAGCTTAGGGGGCGACCATAATTCACCCCTCCACTTT CASSLGGDHNSPLHF
TRBD1 TRBJ1-5 NA TRBV18 TGTGCCAGCTCACCACCGGGACAGGGTATCCAGCCCCAGCATTTT CASSPPGQGIQPQHF
NA TRBJ1-6 few TRBV2 TGTGCCAGCAGTGAAGCACCGAGCTCACCCCTCCACTTT CASSEAPSSPLHF
NA TRBJ2-5 NA TRBV2 TGTGCCAGCAGTGAAGCGCTTGGACACCCAGGAGAGACCCAGTACTTC CASSEALGHPGETQYF
TRBD1 TRBJ2-5 NA TRBV7-9 TGTGCCAGCAGCAAGGGGACAGGGGATCGGAAGACCCAGTACTTC CASSKGTGDRKTQYF
TRBD1 TRBJ1-4 NA TRBV11-2 TGTGCCAGCACCCGGGACAGTGAAAAACTGTTTTTT CASTRDSEKLFF
TRBD1 TRBJ2-1 NA TRBV13 TGTGCCAGCAGCCCCGGACGGGGTGACAGGGGGCTCCACGCCAGCTCCTACAATGAGCAGTTCTTC CASSPGRGDRGLHASSYNEQFF
NA TRBJ1-2 NA TRBV2 TGTGCCAGCAGTGAAGCACGTCGGGCGAGTGGCTACACCTTC CASSEARRASGYTF